One T cell receptor (beta chain) is described in this entry. These data belong to a study of CD4 and CD8 cells across lung adenocarcinoma regions. Donors had localized lung adenocarcinoma, a non-small cell lung cancer. This CDR3 is built from 15 residues. The germline V and J ends were trimmed by 2 bases and 3 bases, with 10 bases remaining between them. From the PCR reads, TCRdb called clonotypes with MiXCR, one entry per CDR3 protein. The sample lists roughly 20,000 distinct CDR3 sequences, roughly half occurring once. The sequenced material came from CD8+ T cells from the center of a lung tumor. This TCR derives from a female donor with lung adenocarcinoma. The CD4 and CD8 labels of this study may be unreliable. The rearrangement joins TRBV12-3 or TRBV12-4 to TRBJ2-2, with D uncertain. The CDR3 nucleotides read TGTGCCAGCAGTTTATGGAAAAGGGACACCGGGGAGCTGTTTTTT. It yields the protein CASSLWKRDTGELFF.